This TCR beta chain was sequenced during a study of blood T cell repertoires in COVID-19. Across the whole study: The study drew acute and convalescent COVID-19 samples from the United States, Italy and Spain. T cells, B-cell-depleted T cells, or PBMCs supplied cDNA or gDNA.

As originally analysed: Researchers report that nucleated cell counts were estimated from reference gene primer amplification. Sequencing used immunoSEQ multiplex PCR; TCRdb keeps in-frame clones, though not all of them. V and J calls and clone size are given by that table; D and trimming were obtained from the DNA. The table has approximately 200,000 clones, more than 70% seen once; the top ten hold about 2.5%. The CDR3 runs to 14 residues. Trimming shortened V by 1 base and J by 2 bases, and 8 bases separated the two germline ends. Looked up from germline, CDR1 is KGHSH and CDR2 is LQKENI. This receptor was taken from a woman aged 60-70 years with acute or convalescent COVID-19. The rearrangement uses TRBV18 and TRBJ1-2; no reliable D call. Material: peripheral blood. CDR3 residues: CASSPQNKNYGYTF. CDR3 bases: TGTGCCAGCTCACCACAAAACAAGAACTATGGCTACACCTTC.